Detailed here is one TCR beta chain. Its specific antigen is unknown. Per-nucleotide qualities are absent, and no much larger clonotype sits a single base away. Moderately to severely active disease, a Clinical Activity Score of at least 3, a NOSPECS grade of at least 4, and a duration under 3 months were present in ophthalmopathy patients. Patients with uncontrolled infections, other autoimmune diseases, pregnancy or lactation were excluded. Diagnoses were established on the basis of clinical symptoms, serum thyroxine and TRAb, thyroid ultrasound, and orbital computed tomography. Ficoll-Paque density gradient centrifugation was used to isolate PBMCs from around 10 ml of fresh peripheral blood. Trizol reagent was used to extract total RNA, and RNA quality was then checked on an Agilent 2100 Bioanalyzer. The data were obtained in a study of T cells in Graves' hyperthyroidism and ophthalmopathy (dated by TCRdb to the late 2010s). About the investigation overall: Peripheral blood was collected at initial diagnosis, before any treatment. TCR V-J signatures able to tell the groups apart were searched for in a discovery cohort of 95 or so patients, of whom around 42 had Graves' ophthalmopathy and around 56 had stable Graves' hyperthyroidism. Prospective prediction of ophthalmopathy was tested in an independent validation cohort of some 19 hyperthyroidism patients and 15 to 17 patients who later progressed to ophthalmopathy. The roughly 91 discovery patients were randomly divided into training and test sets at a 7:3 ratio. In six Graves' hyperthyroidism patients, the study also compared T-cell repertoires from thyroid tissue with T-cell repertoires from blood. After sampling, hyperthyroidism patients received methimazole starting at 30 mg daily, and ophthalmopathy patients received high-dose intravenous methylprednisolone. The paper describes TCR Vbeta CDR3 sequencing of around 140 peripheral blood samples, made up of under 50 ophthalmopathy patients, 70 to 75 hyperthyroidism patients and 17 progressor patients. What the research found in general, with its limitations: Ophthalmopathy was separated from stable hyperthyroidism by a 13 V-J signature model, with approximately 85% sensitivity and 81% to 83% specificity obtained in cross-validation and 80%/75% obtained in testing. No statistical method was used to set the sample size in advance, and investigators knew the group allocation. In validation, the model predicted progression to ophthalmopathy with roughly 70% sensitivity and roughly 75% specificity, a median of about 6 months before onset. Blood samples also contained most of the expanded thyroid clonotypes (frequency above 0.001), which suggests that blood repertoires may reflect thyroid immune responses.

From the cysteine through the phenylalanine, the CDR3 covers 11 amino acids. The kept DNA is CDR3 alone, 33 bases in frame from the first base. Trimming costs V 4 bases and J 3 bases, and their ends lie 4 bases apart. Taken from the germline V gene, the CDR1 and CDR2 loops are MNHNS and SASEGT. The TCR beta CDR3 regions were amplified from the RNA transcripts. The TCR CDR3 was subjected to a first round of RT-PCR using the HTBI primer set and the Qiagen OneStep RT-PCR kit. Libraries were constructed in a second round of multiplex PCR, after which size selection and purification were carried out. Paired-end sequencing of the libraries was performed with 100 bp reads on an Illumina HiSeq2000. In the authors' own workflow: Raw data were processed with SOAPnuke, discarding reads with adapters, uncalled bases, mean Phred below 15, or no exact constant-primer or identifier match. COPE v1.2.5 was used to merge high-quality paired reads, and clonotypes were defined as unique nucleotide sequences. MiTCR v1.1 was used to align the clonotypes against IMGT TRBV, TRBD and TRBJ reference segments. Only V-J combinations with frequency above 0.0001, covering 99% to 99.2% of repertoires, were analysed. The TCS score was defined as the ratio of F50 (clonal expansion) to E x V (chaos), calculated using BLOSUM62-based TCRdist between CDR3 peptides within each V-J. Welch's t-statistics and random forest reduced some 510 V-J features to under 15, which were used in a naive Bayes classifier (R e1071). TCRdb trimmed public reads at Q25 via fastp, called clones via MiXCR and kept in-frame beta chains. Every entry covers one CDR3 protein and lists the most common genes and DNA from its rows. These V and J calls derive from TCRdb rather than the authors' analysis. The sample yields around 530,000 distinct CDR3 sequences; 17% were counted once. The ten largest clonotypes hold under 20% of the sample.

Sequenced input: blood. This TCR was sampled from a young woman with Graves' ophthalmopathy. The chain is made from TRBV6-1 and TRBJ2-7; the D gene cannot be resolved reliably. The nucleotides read TGTGCCAGCAGTGTACGCTACGAGCAGTACTTC. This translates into CASSVRYEQYF.